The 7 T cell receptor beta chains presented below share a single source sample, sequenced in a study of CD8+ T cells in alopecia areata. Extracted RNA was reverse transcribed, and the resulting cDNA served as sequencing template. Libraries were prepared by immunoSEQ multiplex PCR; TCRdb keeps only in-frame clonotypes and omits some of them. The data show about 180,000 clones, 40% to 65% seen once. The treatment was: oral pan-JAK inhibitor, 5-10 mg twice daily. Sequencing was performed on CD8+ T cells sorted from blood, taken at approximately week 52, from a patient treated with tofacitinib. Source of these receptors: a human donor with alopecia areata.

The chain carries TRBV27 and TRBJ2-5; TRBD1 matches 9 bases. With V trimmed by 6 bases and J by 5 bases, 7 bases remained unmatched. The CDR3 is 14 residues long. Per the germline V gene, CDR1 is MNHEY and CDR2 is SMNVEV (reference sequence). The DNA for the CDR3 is TGTGCCAGCAGCCTGGGACAGGGATCCGAGACCCAGTACTTC. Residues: CASSLGQGSETQYF.

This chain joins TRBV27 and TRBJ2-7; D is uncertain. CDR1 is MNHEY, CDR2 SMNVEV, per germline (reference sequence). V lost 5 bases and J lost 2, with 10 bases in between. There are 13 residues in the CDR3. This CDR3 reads CASSRTETYEQYF. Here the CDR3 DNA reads TGTGCCAGCAGTCGAACTGAAACCTACGAGCAGTACTTC.

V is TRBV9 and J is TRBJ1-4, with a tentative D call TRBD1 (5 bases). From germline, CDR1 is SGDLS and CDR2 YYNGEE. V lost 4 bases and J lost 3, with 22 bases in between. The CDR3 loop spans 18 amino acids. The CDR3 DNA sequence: TGTGCCAGCAGCCCCTCTCGGGGCAGCCTCGCGGCTAATGAAAAACTGTTTTTT. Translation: CASSPSRGSLAANEKLFF. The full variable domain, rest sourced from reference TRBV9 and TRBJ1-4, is DSGVTQTPKHLITATGQRVTLRCSPRSGDLSVYWYQQSLDQGLQFLIQYYNGEERAKGNILERFSAQQFPDLHSELNLSSLELGDSALYFCASSPSRGSLAANEKLFFGSGTQLSVL.

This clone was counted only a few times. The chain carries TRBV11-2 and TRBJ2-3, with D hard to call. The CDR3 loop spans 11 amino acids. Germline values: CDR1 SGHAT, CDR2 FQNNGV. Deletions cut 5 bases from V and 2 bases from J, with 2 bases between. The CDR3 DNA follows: TGTGCCAGCAGCCCCACAGATACGCAGTATTTT. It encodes CASSPTDTQYF.

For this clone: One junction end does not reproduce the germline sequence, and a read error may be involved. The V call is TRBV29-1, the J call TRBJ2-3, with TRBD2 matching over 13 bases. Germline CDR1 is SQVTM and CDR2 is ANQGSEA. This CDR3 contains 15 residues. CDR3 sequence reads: CSVAGTSGNAETQYF. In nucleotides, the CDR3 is TGCAGCGTCGCCGGGACTAGCGGGAATGCAGAGACGCAGTATTTT.

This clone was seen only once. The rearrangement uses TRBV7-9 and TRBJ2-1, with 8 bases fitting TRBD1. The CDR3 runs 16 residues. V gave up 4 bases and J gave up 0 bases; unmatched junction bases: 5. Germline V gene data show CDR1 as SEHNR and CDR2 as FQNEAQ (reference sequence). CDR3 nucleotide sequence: TGTGCCAGCAGCTCCTGGACAGGGAGCTCCTACAATGAGCAGTTCTTC. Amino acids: CASSSWTGSSYNEQFF.

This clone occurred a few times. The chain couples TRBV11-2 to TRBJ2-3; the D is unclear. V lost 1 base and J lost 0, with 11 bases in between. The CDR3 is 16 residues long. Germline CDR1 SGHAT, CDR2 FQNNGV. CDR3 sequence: CASSLVGSGSTDTQYF. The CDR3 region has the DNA TGTGCCAGCAGCTTAGTGGGGTCCGGTAGCACAGATACGCAGTATTTT.